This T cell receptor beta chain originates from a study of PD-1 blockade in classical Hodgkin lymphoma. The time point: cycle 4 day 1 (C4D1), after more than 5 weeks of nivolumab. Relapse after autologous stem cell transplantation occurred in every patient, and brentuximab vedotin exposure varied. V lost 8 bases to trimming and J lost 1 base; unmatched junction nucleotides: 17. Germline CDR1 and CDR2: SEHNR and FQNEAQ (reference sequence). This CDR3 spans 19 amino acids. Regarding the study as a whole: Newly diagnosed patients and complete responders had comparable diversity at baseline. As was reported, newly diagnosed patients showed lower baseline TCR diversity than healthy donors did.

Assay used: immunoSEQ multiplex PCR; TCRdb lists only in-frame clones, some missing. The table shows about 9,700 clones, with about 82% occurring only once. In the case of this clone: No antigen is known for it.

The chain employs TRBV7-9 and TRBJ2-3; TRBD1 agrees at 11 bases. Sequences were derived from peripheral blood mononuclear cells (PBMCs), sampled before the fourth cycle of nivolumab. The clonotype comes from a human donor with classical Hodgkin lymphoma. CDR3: CASSTRDRGVDYGTDTQYF. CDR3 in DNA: TGTGCCAGCTCGACCCGGGACAGGGGGGTCGACTATGGCACAGATACGCAGTATTTT.